One sample yielded the 27 T cell receptor beta chains listed below, sequenced in a study of CD4 T cells in relation to SARS-CoV-2 and coronaviruses. The unexposed donors gave CD4+ T cells in about 2011-2019, prior to COVID-19. The cells were cultured for under twelve days before CD4+ T cells were isolated. No antigen is known for these receptors. TCRdb's copy holds only in-frame clones and misses some; the assay was immunoSEQ multiplex PCR. Here the sample spans approximately 18,000 clones, about four fifths being singletons. Sequenced sample: CD4+ T cells from PBMCs, cultured in vitro. These receptors were collected from a human donor in good health.

V and J are TRBV18 and TRBJ2-7; TRBD2 is a possible D gene (6 bases). V lost 0 bases to trimming and J lost 3 bases, with 12 bases between them. This CDR3 spans 15 amino acids. Per the germline V gene, CDR1 is KGHSH and CDR2 is LQKENI. The CDR3 DNA sequence: TGTGCCAGCTCACCACCGGTTGGAGGGTACTACGAGCAGTACTTC. Encoded protein: CASSPPVGGYYEQYF. Full variable domain (missing parts from reference TRBV18 and TRBJ2-7): NAGVMQNPRHLVRRRGQEARLRCSPMKGHSHVYWYRQLPEEGLKFMVYLQKENIIDESGMPKERFSAEFPKEGPSILRIQQVVRGDSAAYFCASSPPVGGYYEQYFGPGTRLTVT.

This sequence joins TRBV3-1 (or the pseudogene TRBV3-2) and TRBJ2-1; TRBD2 aligns across 13 bases. Germline CDR1 reads LGHDT; CDR2 reads YNNKEL (reference sequence). The CDR3 is 19 residues long. Trimming at V came to 4 bases and at J to 9 bases, leaving 18 bases not matched to a gene. Here the CDR3 DNA reads TGTGCCAGCAGCCCAAGGGAAACCACTAGCGGGAGGGGGCGTGGTGAGCAGTTCTTC. Translation gives CASSPRETTSGRGRGEQFF.

The chain recombines TRBV5-4 with TRBJ2-5; a possible D gene is TRBD2 (6 bases). CDR3 length equals 16 residues. Trimming took 7 bases from V and 4 from J, leaving 23 bases between them. Per germline, CDR1 SGHNT and CDR2 YYREEE (reference sequence). The CDR3 spells CASGRESGGPRETQYF. The CDR3 DNA is TGTGCCAGCGGCCGGGAGAGCGGCGGCCCACGAGAGACCCAGTACTTC.

V is TRBV6-5 and J is TRBJ2-7; no definite D call. The CDR3 consists of 14 residues. Germline CDR1 and CDR2: MNHEY and SVGAGI. Deletions cut 3 bases from V and 4 bases from J, with 13 bases between. CDR3 bases: TGTGCCAGCAGTTATGACCCCACGTGGTACGAGCAGTACTTC. Amino acid sequence: CASSYDPTWYEQYF.

The chain employs TRBV5-1 and TRBJ1-2; D gene unclear. Germline CDR1 SGHRS, CDR2 YFSETQ. The ends were cut back, 4 bases at V and 4 bases at J, with 14 bases in the middle. The length of the CDR3 is 14 residues. The CDR3 spells CASSPSGSPYGYTF. In DNA form, the CDR3 reads TGCGCCAGCAGCCCTTCGGGATCGCCCTATGGCTACACCTTC.

The genes are TRBV5-1 and TRBJ1-2; 11 bases line up with TRBD1. Losses at the gene ends were 3 bases for V and 6 bases for J; bases not matched to a gene: 7. The CDR3 runs 15 residues. Germline CDR1 is SGHRS and CDR2 is YFSETQ. The CDR3 bases are TGCGCCAGCAGCTCGATACCGGGACAGGGGGATGGCTACACCTTC. This translates into CASSSIPGQGDGYTF.

J is TRBJ2-5 and V is TRBV2; the D gene could be TRBD1 or TRBD2 (5 bases each). The CDR3 totals 16 residues. The ends were cut back, 1 base at V and 2 bases at J, with 14 bases in the middle. Germline CDR1 reads SNHLY; CDR2 reads FYNNEI. The CDR3 spells CASSEGGAYGQETQYF. CDR3 coding DNA: TGTGCCAGCAGTGAAGGAGGGGCGTATGGGCAAGAGACCCAGTACTTC.

The V call is TRBV2, the J call TRBJ2-1; D not certain. The CDR3 loop spans 13 amino acids. Per germline, CDR1 SNHLY and CDR2 FYNNEI. The V gene lost 2 bases and the J gene lost 4 bases, with 6 bases spanning the gap. This CDR3 reads CASSELEYNEQFF. The CDR3 DNA is TGTGCCAGCAGTGAACTCGAGTACAATGAGCAGTTCTTC. The entire variable domain, with the rest obtained from reference TRBV2 and TRBJ2-1, is as follows: EPEVTQTPSHQVTQMGQEVILRCVPISNHLYFYWYRQILGQKVEFLVSFYNNEISEKSEIFDDQFSVERPDGSNFTLKIRSTKLEDSAMYFCASSELEYNEQFFGPGTRLTVL.

V and J are TRBV5-1 and TRBJ2-6; maybe TRBD1 (6 bases). The germline V gene encodes CDR1 SGHRS and CDR2 YFSETQ. The CDR3 is 15 amino acids. V lost 4 bases and J 0 bases, leaving 8 bases between the germline ends. Written as DNA, the CDR3 is TGCGCCAGCAGCCCACAGGGCTCTGGGGCCAACGTCCTGACTTTC. This gives the protein CASSPQGSGANVLTF.

The chain links TRBV29-1 to TRBJ2-7; D is ambiguous. The CDR3 runs 13 residues. Looked up from germline, CDR1 is SQVTM and CDR2 is ANQGSEA. The V gene lost 4 bases and the J gene lost 3 bases, with 13 bases spanning the gap. In nucleotides, the CDR3 is TGCAGCGTTGTAGGGCAGTCCAACTACGAGCAGTACTTC. This sequence encodes CSVVGQSNYEQYF.

The chain couples TRBV6-1 to TRBJ2-6; D gene ambiguous. V shed 5 bases and J shed 1 base, with 9 bases lying between them. The CDR3 runs 15 residues. CDR1 and CDR2 (germline): MNHNS, SASEGT. The CDR3 loop is CASSRGESGANVLTF. The CDR3 DNA reads TGTGCCAGCAGTCGTGGCGAATCTGGGGCCAACGTCCTGACTTTC.

The chain carries TRBV10-3 and TRBJ2-2; D might be TRBD1 or TRBD2, each matching 5 bases. CDR3 size: 14 residues. The germline CDR1 and CDR2 sequences are ENHRY and SYGVKD. V lost 9 bases and J lost 7, with 18 bases in between. CDR3 in amino acids: CAIEPGRSDGELFF. DNA of the CDR3: TGTGCCATTGAACCGGGACGTTCCGACGGGGAGCTGTTTTTT.

The sample holds a few counts of this clone. This rearrangement joins TRBV2 to TRBJ1-5; D remains ambiguous. Germline CDR1 reads SNHLY; CDR2 reads FYNNEI. The length of the CDR3 is 14 residues. V was trimmed by 6 bases and J by 0 bases, leaving 9 bases between them. CDR3 in amino acids: CASRSDYSNQPQHF. DNA for the CDR3: TGTGCCAGCAGGTCTGACTATAGCAATCAGCCCCAGCATTTT.

The gene calls are TRBV28 and TRBJ2-5, with 8 nucleotides matching TRBD1. Trimming at V came to 6 bases and at J to 5 bases, leaving 11 bases not matched to a gene. This CDR3 contains 15 residues. Per germline, CDR1 MDHEN and CDR2 SYDVKM. CDR3 region: CASRPQGAGLETQYF. The CDR3 DNA is TGTGCCAGCAGGCCCCAGGGGGCCGGTTTGGAGACCCAGTACTTC.

This clone has more than one count but fewer than ten. V is TRBV4-2 and J is TRBJ1-3; D not certain. Per the germline V gene, CDR1 is LGHNA and CDR2 is YNFKEQ. V shed 0 bases and J shed 0 bases, with 12 bases lying between them. The CDR3 runs 17 residues. CDR3 residues: CASSQDDQSRSGNTIYF. The CDR3 bases are TGTGCCAGCAGCCAAGATGATCAGTCCCGCTCTGGAAACACCATATATTTT.

V gene TRBV19 combines with J gene TRBJ1-1; tentative D call: TRBD1 (6 bases). The CDR3 has 13 amino acids. Germline CDR1 LNHDA, CDR2 SQIVND (reference sequence). The germline V and J ends were trimmed by 3 bases and 2 bases, with 7 bases remaining between them. CDR3 sequence reads: CASSIRGNTEAFF. DNA of the CDR3: TGTGCCAGTAGTATCAGGGGTAACACTGAAGCTTTCTTT.

CDR3 region: CSAGDGEAFF. DNA for the CDR3: TGCAGTGCTGGCGACGGTGAAGCTTTCTTT. The genes are TRBV20-1 and TRBJ1-1; D remains ambiguous. The CDR3 runs to 10 residues. V lost 5 bases and J 7 bases, leaving 8 bases between the germline ends. The germline V gene encodes CDR1 DFQATT and CDR2 SNEGSKA (reference sequence).

This chain joins TRBV4-1 and TRBJ2-3; 9 nucleotides align to TRBD2. The germline gives CDR1 MGHRA, CDR2 YSYEKL. Germline trimming cut 5 bases from V and 5 bases from J; bases unmatched to any gene: 5. This CDR3 is 14 amino acids long. CDR3 sequence (DNA): TGCGCCAGCAGCTCAGCGGGGGGTGTAGATACGCAGTATTTT. This translates into CASSSAGGVDTQYF.

The CDR3 protein is CASSLVGGSDSPLHF. CDR3 DNA sequence: TGTGCCAGCAGCTTAGTGGGGGGAAGCGATTCACCCCTCCACTTT. The gene calls are TRBV7-2 and TRBJ1-6, with a tentative D call TRBD1 (5 bases). The CDR3 loop spans 15 amino acids. V shed 1 base and J shed 8 bases, with 12 bases lying between them. Per germline, CDR1 SGHTA and CDR2 FQGNSA.

The DNA for the CDR3 is TGTGCCAGCAGCTCCGGACAGGGGGCTACCGGGGAGCTGTTTTTT. Protein product: CASSSGQGATGELFF. The genes are TRBV7-2 and TRBJ2-2; 11 nucleotides line up with TRBD1. J was trimmed by 5 bases and V by 4 bases; bases with no gene match: 3. From germline, CDR1 is SGHTA and CDR2 FQGNSA. The CDR3 length is 15 residues.

The chain couples TRBV23-1 to TRBJ2-7; D is possibly TRBD1 (5 bases). TRBV23-1 is placed among ORFs of uncertain function. Trimming removed 2 bases from V and 1 base from J, with 12 bases in between. The CDR3 sequence is 15 residues long. In DNA form, the CDR3 reads TGCGCCAGCAGTCAAGCAGGGCATCTATCCTACGAGCAGTACTTC. It translates to CASSQAGHLSYEQYF.

The CDR3 loop is CASSPAPRDVGNTIYF. CDR3 coding DNA: TGTGCCAGCAGCCCCGCCCCGCGGGACGTTGGAAACACCATATATTTT. The chain links TRBV5-5 to TRBJ1-3; D is perhaps TRBD1 (5 bases). Germline V gene sequence: CDR1 SGHKS, CDR2 YYEKEE (reference sequence). Trimming took off 4 bases at V and 3 bases at J, with 17 bases between the two ends. The CDR3 spans 16 residues.

This chain connects TRBV25-1 to TRBJ1-1; D not certain. Between the trimmed V and J ends, which lost 8 bases and 0 bases, there was a span of 10 bases. Germline loops: CDR1 MGHDK, CDR2 SYGVNS. The CDR3 has 13 amino acids. The CDR3 nucleotides read TGTGCCAGCCTCTCTGTTGTGAACACTGAAGCTTTCTTT. It translates to CASLSVVNTEAFF. The whole variable domain, filled in from reference TRBV25-1 and TRBJ1-1, reads EADIYQTPRYLVIGTGKKITLECSQTMGHDKMYWYQQDPGMELHLIHYSYGVNSTEKGDLSSESTVSRIRTEHFPLTLESARPSHTSQYLCASLSVVNTEAFFGQGTRLTVV.

The chain uses TRBV10-3 and TRBJ1-1, with 7 bases fitting TRBD1. The V gene end was trimmed by 6 bases and the J gene end by 3 bases; junction bases not matched to a gene: 4. This CDR3 contains 13 residues. The germline gives CDR1 ENHRY, CDR2 SYGVKD. CDR3 DNA sequence: TGTGCCATCAGCCCAGACAGGGACACTGAAGCTTTCTTT. Amino acid sequence: CAISPDRDTEAFF.

This clone was observed a handful of times. One end of the junction is discordant with germline, which a read error may explain. The chain recombines TRBV7-9 with TRBJ2-7, with D possibly matching TRBD1 (5 bases). The CDR3 has 11 amino acids. The germline gives CDR1 SEHNR, CDR2 FQNEAQ (reference sequence). CDR3 DNA sequence: TGTGCCAGCGGTCGGACATTGGAATTTCACTTC. This gives the protein CASGRTLEFHF.

This chain joins TRBV6-2 or TRBV6-3 and TRBJ2-1; D gene uncertain. The CDR3 runs 16 residues. V was shortened by 2 bases and J by 6 bases, with 17 bases between the two germline ends. CDR1 MNHEY and CDR2 SVGEGT come from the germline V gene. The DNA for the CDR3 is TGTGCCAGCAGTTACCAGACTCGGAGTAAGCCCAATGAGCAGTTCTTC. This sequence encodes CASSYQTRSKPNEQFF.

This CDR3 reads CASSEGGGNQPQHF. CDR3 bases: TGTGCCAGCAGCGAGGGGGGGGGCAATCAGCCCCAGCATTTT. The chain combines TRBV9 with TRBJ1-5; weak D call: TRBD1 (6 bases). Deletions cut 3 bases from V and 2 bases from J, with 9 bases between. The germline CDR1 and CDR2 sequences are SGDLS and YYNGEE. The CDR3 has 14 amino acids.